The 2 T cell receptor beta chains below come from one sample, sequenced in a study of T cells after yellow fever vaccination. TCRdb analysed the 5' RACE reads with MiXCR anew, one entry per CDR3 protein. This sample carries about 320,000 distinct CDR3 sequences, approximately 4.3% of them seen once, and the ten largest clones take roughly 19%. The sequenced sample was PBMCs, obtained 15 days after the yellow fever booster vaccination. All receptors derive from a man aged 18-30 years who received the YFV17D yellow fever vaccine.

There are a few counts of this clonotype. The chain has TRBV12-3 or TRBV12-4 and TRBJ1-1; tentatively, D is TRBD1 (5 bases). V was trimmed by 3 bases and J by 1 base, leaving 21 bases between them. The CDR3 contains 18 residues. The CDR3 DNA follows: TGTGCCAGCAGTTTGCCGAATTTAGGGGCGGGGGGGAACACTGAAGCTTTCTTT. This gives the protein CASSLPNLGAGGNTEAFF.

The chain has TRBV5-1 and TRBJ1-4; no clear D. V lost 0 bases and J lost 3, with 9 bases in between. The V gene's germline CDR1 is SGHRS and CDR2 YFSETQ. This CDR3 is 15 amino acids long. In DNA, the CDR3 is TGCGCCAGCAGCTTGGAGAGAGCGTCTAATGAAAAACTGTTTTTT. Translating gives CASSLERASNEKLFF.